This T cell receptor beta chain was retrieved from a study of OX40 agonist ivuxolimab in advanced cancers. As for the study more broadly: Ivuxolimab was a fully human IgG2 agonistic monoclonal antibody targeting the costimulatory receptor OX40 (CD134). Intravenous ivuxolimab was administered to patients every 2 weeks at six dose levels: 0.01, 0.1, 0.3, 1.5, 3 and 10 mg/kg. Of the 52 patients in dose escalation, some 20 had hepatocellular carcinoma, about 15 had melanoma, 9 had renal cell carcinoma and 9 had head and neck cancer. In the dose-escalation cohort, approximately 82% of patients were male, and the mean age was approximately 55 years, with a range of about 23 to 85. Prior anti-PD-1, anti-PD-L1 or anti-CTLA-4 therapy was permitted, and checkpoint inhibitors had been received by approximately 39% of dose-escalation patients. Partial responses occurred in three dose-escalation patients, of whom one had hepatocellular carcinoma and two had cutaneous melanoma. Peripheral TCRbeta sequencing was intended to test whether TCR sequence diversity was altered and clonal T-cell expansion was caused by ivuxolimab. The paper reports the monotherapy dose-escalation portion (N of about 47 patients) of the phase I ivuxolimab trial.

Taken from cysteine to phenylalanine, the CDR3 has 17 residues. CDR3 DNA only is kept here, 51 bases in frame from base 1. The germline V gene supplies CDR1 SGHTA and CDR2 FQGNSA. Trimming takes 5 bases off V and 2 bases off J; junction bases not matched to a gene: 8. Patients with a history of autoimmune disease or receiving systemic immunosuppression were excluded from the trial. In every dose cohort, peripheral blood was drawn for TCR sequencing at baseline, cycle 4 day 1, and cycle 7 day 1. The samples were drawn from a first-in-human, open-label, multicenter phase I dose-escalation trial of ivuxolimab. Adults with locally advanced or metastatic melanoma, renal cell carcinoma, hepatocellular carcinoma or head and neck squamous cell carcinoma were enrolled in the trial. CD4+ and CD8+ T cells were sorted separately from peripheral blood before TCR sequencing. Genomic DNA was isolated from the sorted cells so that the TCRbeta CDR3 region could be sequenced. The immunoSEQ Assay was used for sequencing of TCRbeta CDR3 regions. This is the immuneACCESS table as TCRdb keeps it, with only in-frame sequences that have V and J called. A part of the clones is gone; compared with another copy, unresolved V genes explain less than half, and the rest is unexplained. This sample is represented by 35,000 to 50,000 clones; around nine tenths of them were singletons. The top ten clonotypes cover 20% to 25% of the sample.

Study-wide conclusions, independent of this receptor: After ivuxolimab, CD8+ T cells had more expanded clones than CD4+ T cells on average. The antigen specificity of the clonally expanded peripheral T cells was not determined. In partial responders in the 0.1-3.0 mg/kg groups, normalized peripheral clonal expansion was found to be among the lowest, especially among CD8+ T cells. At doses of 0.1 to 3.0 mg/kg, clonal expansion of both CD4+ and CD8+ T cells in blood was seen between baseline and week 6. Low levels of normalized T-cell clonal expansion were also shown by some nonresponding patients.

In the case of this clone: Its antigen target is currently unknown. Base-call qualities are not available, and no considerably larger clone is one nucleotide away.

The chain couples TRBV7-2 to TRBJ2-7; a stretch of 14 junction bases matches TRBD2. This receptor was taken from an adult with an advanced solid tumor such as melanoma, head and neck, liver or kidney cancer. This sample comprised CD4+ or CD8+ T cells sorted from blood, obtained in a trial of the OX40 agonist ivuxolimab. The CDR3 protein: CASSPGLAGGPTYEQYF. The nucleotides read TGTGCCAGCAGCCCAGGACTAGCGGGAGGCCCTACCTACGAGCAGTACTTC.